The clone carrying this TCR beta chain is judged large (0.1 to 1%). Its antigen is currently unknown. Trimming stripped 2 bases from V and 5 bases from J, with 10 bases between. The CDR3 is 14 amino acids. The V gene's germline CDR1 is MDHEN and CDR2 SYDVKM. Sequencing of cultured CD4+ T cell DNA used the Oncomine TCR Beta short-read assay. Using its own MiXCR run on the PCR reads, TCRdb lists one record per CDR3 protein. This sample yields approximately 920 distinct CDR3 sequences, of which around a sixth are seen a single time; about half belongs to the top ten. This entry is derived from a study of vaccination and CD4 T cells after COVID-19. The study, taken as a whole, reports: The researchers studied relatively few convalescent patients and omitted early post-infection timepoints.

Treatment here: approximately 9-day PBMC culture with coronavirus spike peptide pools or control peptides (ViraFEST assay). Gathering of the CD4+ T cells, from the unexposed donor, took place before the COVID-19 pandemic (2011-2018). ViraFEST used peptide pools to expand antigen-specific T cells, then sequenced TCRs. The receptor was derived from a human donor in good health. The V gene is TRBV28, the J gene TRBJ2-1, with no clear D. Sequencing input: CD4+ T cells from blood, cultured in vitro. CDR3 protein: CASSLNGRNNEQFF. The CDR3 nucleotides read TGTGCCAGCAGTTTAAATGGCCGGAACAATGAGCAGTTCTTC. Based on the CDR3 plus reference TRBV28 and TRBJ2-1, the full variable domain is DVKVTQSSRYLVKRTGEKVFLECVQDMDHENMFWYRQDPGLGLRLIYFSYDVKMKEKGDIPEGYSVSREKKERFSLILESASTNQTSMYLCASSLNGRNNEQFFGPGTRLTVL.